This T cell receptor (beta chain) was observed in a study of shared clonotypes between healthy human individuals (dated by TCRdb to the early 2020s). For the wider study: The cohort included three men and a couple of women between 18 and 49 years of age. Per donor, leukapheresis produced somewhere between about 0.94 and 9 billion PBMCs. To increase sequencing depth and limit assay-specific biases, TCR repertoire library preparation and sequencing were carried out by different laboratories using diverse techniques. Per donor, three plates each were used for CD4 naive and CD4 memory, two for CD8 naive, and one for CD8 memory. Blood TCR repertoires of roughly 5 healthy adults were deeply sequenced to estimate repertoire size and the extent of clonotype sharing between individuals. What the work shows at the level of the full study, not this receptor alone: Higher generation probabilities were observed for clonotypes shared by all four sorted-subset donors than for non-shared clonotypes. Sampling was limited to blood, and TCR repertoires in tissue likely differ from TCR repertoires in blood. Pairwise subsampling led to the expectation that sequencing depth would affect the degree of clonotype sharing among donors. Naive subsets generally had larger estimated clonotype richness than memory subsets. The small number of donors limited the genetic and exposure-history diversity represented. Rarefaction of sorted-subset datasets indicated incomplete sequencing despite the large sequencing depth. Across a handful of donors, around 5.4% of naive CD4, 3.5% of naive CD8, approximately 2.5% of memory CD4, and about 0.44% of memory CD8 clonotypes were shared.

The table lists this clone with a count of one. The antigen it binds to is not known. No clone much larger than this one lies a single base away; base qualities are absent. The donors were healthy, HIV-negative adults who had no recently reported acute infections or vaccinations. Every donor was a Caucasian adult living in Nashville, Tennessee, USA. CD4+ T cells were enriched through magnetic negative selection, after which naive cells were positively selected on CD45RA and the remaining negative fraction served as the memory subset. Blood was collected by leukapheresis, and PBMCs were isolated by Ficoll-Histopaque density gradient centrifugation and then cryopreserved in liquid nitrogen vapor phase. Analytical flow cytometry was used to check the purity and quantity of every magnetically sorted T cell population. Genomic DNA was isolated from each sorted fraction and quantified by UV absorbance on a Nanodrop 2000c.

Using the deep immunoSEQ assay, TCR CDR3 regions were amplified from genomic DNA by multiplex PCR. Genomic DNA extracted from each cell subset was distributed evenly over all wells of several immunoSEQ 96-well plates, and each plate served as one replicate. For sorted subsets, each replicate PCR was loaded with approximately 0.2 ug genomic DNA, equivalent to about 30,000 T cell genomes. Purified libraries were measured with a Qubit 3.0 fluorometer, size-checked on a Bioanalyzer 2100, and measured again with the KAPA Library Quantification kit. A separate single-read 150-cycle Illumina NextSeq 550 flow cell was used to sequence each immunoSEQ 96-well plate. In the source study's methods: Because the immunoSEQ output included only junctional sequences and no quality scores, the filtering could not be the same as the filtering used for full-length reads. To assign V/J genes and CDR3, sequences were annotated against IMGT germline references using PyIR, a Python wrapper for IgBLAST v1.9. Any read was removed if the V/J assignment was weak (E-value above 1e-6), the CDR3 was missing, or the read contained stop codons, out-of-frame junctions, or ambiguous translated residues. V3J clonotypes were defined by identical inferred V gene, J gene, and CDR3 amino acid sequence. Percentage overlap between repertoires was calculated by dividing the number of shared unique clonotypes by the size of the smaller repertoire. Three approaches were used to assess repertoire richness: RTK rarefaction, the Chao1 estimator, and Recon v2.1 estimates of unobserved clonotypes. Generation probabilities were computed with OLGA for all TCRbeta clonotypes obtained by the gDNA method from several donors. TCRdb obtained this table from immuneACCESS and retained in-frame rearrangements with V and J assigned. These tables miss some clones; where compared with another copy, unresolved V genes account for less than half of the shortfall, and the remainder is unexplained. V and J calls and clone size are as listed in that table; D and trimming were resolved from the DNA. A total of approximately 620,000 clones appear in this sample, around 97% of them only once. The top ten clonotypes cover around 0.058% of the sample.

Sequenced material: naive CD4+ T cells sorted from blood. The cell subset or site label here, explained by the study, means: CD45RA+ positively selected. This clonotype was obtained from a woman in her twenties or thirties in good health.

The bases read TGTGCCTCCAAAAGGGGTCAGGGGGCAGATGAGCAGTTCTTC. The encoded protein is CASKRGQGADEQFF. The chain joins TRBV19 to TRBJ2-1, with 8 bases in between that match TRBD1. The germline V and J ends show losses of 11 bases and 8 bases respectively, and no gene match explains 14 bases of the junction. The germline V gene (reference sequence) gives CDR1 as LNHDA and CDR2 as SQIVND. There are 14 amino acids in the CDR3, from cysteine to phenylalanine inclusive. Only the CDR3 region is kept as DNA, spanning 42 bases read in frame from base 1.